A single TCR beta chain is shown here with its context. Its cognate antigen is unknown. These data originate in a study of cytomegalovirus exposure and HLA in healthy donors. Across the whole study: The 130 or so validation repertoires used a platform that matched the one used for the roughly 700 first-cohort repertoires, as a later analysis reported.

The study's findings and limits: Researchers catalogued approximately 170 TCR beta chains as cytomegalovirus-associated. In vitro, a few CMV-associated chains proved specific for CMV antigens.

The CDR3 contains 11 residues. The V end lost 6 bases, the J end lost 5 bases, and 10 bases lay between the germline ends. The germline V gene encodes CDR1 SQVTM and CDR2 ANQGSEA. Here immunoSEQ multiplex PCR was the method, and the copy in TCRdb shows in-frame clones only, minus some. The sample lists under 200,000 clones, around nine tenths occurring once. Separate from the approximately 730-subject first cohort, the roughly 130-subject validation cohort was the one that the donors belonged to. The V and J genes are TRBV29-1 and TRBJ2-5; possible D gene TRBD1, 5 bases. The sequence was obtained from a man between 18 and 29 years old in good health and CMV-seropositive. The material sequenced was PBMCs. DNA of the CDR3: TGCAGCGTACGAGCAGGGGAGACCCAGTACTTC. This gives the protein CSVRAGETQYF.